This record looks at one T cell receptor (beta chain) sequence and its context. The antigen is unknown. The record originates from a study of STAT5B mutations in CD4+ large granular lymphocyte leukemia. Overall study results and limits: 8/27 top patient clones versus 2/35 control clones were TRBV06-family.

Sequencing was at survey level. Profiling relied on immunoSEQ multiplex PCR, and the TCRdb table lists in-frame clones only, not all of them. This sample has over 35,000 clones, with around 85% found just once. Germline V gene lookup returns CDR1 SGHDT and CDR2 YYEEEE. This CDR3 contains 14 residues. J was trimmed by 6 bases and V by 6 bases; bases with no gene match: 11. The sequenced material came from CD4+ T cells from blood buffy coats. The rearrangement uses TRBV5-6 and TRBJ1-2; 7 bases map to TRBD1. This sequence originates from a human donor in good health. Here the CDR3 DNA reads TGTGCCAGCACCATACCAATGACAGGGAATGGCTACACCTTC. Its translation is CASTIPMTGNGYTF.